Listed below are T cell receptor beta chains from one sample, sequenced in a study of blood T cell repertoires in COVID-19. Sequencing was performed with immunoSEQ multiplex PCR; in TCRdb, only in-frame clones are kept and a portion is missing. The sample gives 180,000 or so clones, roughly three quarters of which show up once; over 9.5% is in the top ten. Material: peripheral blood. These receptor sequences come from an elderly woman with COVID-19, enrolled during active disease. Both conserved end residues are part of each CDR3. Each record gives: J gene, clone size, D gene, V gene, CDR3 protein, CDR3 DNA. A D gene is named only where the DNA matches it firmly. A clone size is listed for some rows: how often the clone was seen (once, few, many), or a class if it is expanded.

TRBJ1-2 NA TRBD1 TRBV28 CASSAPGQGAWLKGYTF TGTGCCAGCAGTGCGCCGGGACAGGGGGCCTGGTTGAAGGGCTACACCTTC
TRBJ2-5 NA TRBD2 TRBV7-2 CASSLERGSQETQYF TGTGCCAGCAGCTTAGAGCGGGGGAGCCAAGAGACCCAGTACTTC
TRBJ1-1 NA TRBD1 TRBV6-5 CASSYSGTANTEAFF TGTGCCAGCAGTTACTCGGGGACAGCGAACACTGAAGCTTTCTTT
TRBJ2-5 NA TRBD1 TRBV6-1 CASSEGDRWGQETQYF TGTGCCAGCAGTGAAGGGGACAGGTGGGGACAAGAGACCCAGTACTTC
TRBJ2-7 once NA TRBV7-2 CASSEQGYEQYF TGTGCCAGCAGCGAACAGGGCTACGAGCAGTACTTC
TRBJ2-1 NA TRBD2 TRBV2 CASSEWLAGPNEQFF TGTGCCAGCAGTGAATGGTTAGCGGGGCCCAATGAGCAGTTCTTC
TRBJ2-2 once NA TRBV7-2 CASSSNTGELFF TGTGCCAGCAGCTCTAATACCGGGGAGCTGTTTTTT
TRBJ2-3 NA TRBD2 TRBV5-1 CASSEGLAGSTDTQYF TGCGCCAGCAGCGAGGGACTAGCGGGGAGCACAGATACGCAGTATTTT
TRBJ1-2 NA NA TRBV6-1 CASSEYSNYGYTF TGTGCCAGCAGTGAATACAGTAACTATGGCTACACCTTC
TRBJ2-5 NA NA TRBV7-9 CASSRGRYERQETQYF TGTGCCAGCAGCCGTGGGAGGTACGAGAGACAAGAGACCCAGTACTTC
TRBJ2-7 few TRBD1 TRBV5-1 CASSLSGTGPYEQYF TGCGCCAGCAGCTTGTCCGGGACAGGACCCTACGAGCAGTACTTC
TRBJ2-1 NA NA TRBV5-6 CASSWGVHNEQFF TGTGCCAGCAGCTGGGGGGTTCACAATGAGCAGTTCTTC
TRBJ2-4 NA TRBD2 TRBV6-5 CASSYSSGIKNIQYF TGTGCCAGCAGTTACTCTAGCGGGATCAAAAACATTCAGTACTTC
TRBJ2-7 NA NA TRBV7-6 CASSRLPGNTGMAYEQYF TGTGCCAGCAGCCGCCTGCCGGGGAATACAGGGATGGCCTACGAGCAGTACTTC
TRBJ2-7 NA TRBD1 TRBV28 CASSNSGTGSNEQYF TGTGCCAGCTCAAACTCCGGGACAGGGAGTAACGAGCAGTACTTC
TRBJ2-1 NA TRBD2 TRBV10-3 CAISETSGDYNEQFF TGTGCCATCAGTGAGACTAGCGGGGACTACAATGAGCAGTTCTTC
TRBJ2-1 NA TRBD2 TRBV4-3 CASSVRLAGRYNEQFF TGCGCCAGCAGTGTCCGACTAGCGGGGAGGTACAATGAGCAGTTCTTC
TRBJ2-5 NA NA TRBV18 CASSPPGETQYF TGTGCCAGCTCACCTCCGGGGGAGACCCAGTACTTC
TRBJ2-1 NA NA TRBV5-1 CASRVALSSYNEQFF TGCGCCAGCAGAGTCGCCCTGAGCTCCTACAATGAGCAGTTCTTC
TRBJ1-1 once NA TRBV14 CASSQYMNTEAFF TGTGCCAGCAGCCAATACATGAACACTGAAGCTTTCTTT
TRBJ2-5 NA TRBD1 TRBV9 CASSVTAGGWETQYF TGTGCCAGCAGCGTGACCGCAGGGGGCTGGGAGACCCAGTACTTC
TRBJ2-7 NA NA TRBV5-1 CASSLSPVSSYEQYF TGCGCCAGCAGCTTGTCTCCGGTTAGCTCCTACGAGCAGTACTTC